One and the same sample provided the 21 T cell receptor beta chains below, sequenced in a study of identical twins. MiXCR was run by TCRdb on the 5' RACE reads, yielding one entry per CDR3 protein. The sample has a few hundred thousand distinct CDR3 sequences, roughly 18% seen once. The material sequenced was naive T cells sorted from blood. Receptors originate from a man aged 50 to 59 in good health.

This clonotype was counted a single time. The rearrangement links TRBV6-6 to TRBJ2-5; D possibly corresponds to TRBD2 (5 bases). Germline CDR1 and CDR2: MNHNY and SVGAGI (reference sequence). Trimming took off 8 bases at V and 10 bases at J, with 17 bases between the two ends. This CDR3 spans 12 amino acids. CDR3 amino acids: CASSIRGQVQYF. Written as DNA, the CDR3 is TGTGCCAGCTCAATACGCGGGCAGGTCCAGTACTTC.

Many counts were recorded for this clonotype. The rearrangement links TRBV27 to TRBJ2-3; D is perhaps TRBD1 (5 bases). The CDR3 runs 14 residues. V was shortened by 5 bases and J by 0 bases, with 9 bases between the two germline ends. Per the germline V gene, CDR1 is MNHEY and CDR2 is SMNVEV (reference sequence). The DNA of the CDR3 is TGTGCCAGCAGTCGCGGACACAGCACAGATACGCAGTATTTT. Translation: CASSRGHSTDTQYF.

This clonotype has at least ten counts. This rearrangement joins TRBV28 to TRBJ2-5; 13 nucleotides line up with TRBD2. The CDR3 is made up of 16 amino acids. The germline V gene has CDR1 MDHEN and CDR2 SYDVKM. V dropped 6 bases and J dropped 4; count of bases not matched to a gene: 8. As DNA, the CDR3 is TGTGCCAGCAGCCAAGGACTAGCGGGAGATCGAGAGACCCAGTACTTC. Translated, it gives CASSQGLAGDRETQYF.

The chain joins TRBV7-9 to TRBJ2-7, with 7 nucleotides matching TRBD1. The V gene end was trimmed by 1 base and the J gene end by 0 bases; junction bases not matched to a gene: 9. The CDR3 is made up of 17 amino acids. Germline CDR1 SEHNR, CDR2 FQNEAQ (reference sequence). The chain's CDR3 is CASSLGWDRGISYEQYF. The DNA for the CDR3 is TGTGCCAGCAGCTTAGGATGGGACAGAGGGATCTCCTACGAGCAGTACTTC.

V and J are TRBV14 and TRBJ2-5, with TRBD1 as a possible D gene (5 bases). Looked up from germline, CDR1 is SGHDN and CDR2 is FVKESK. There are 13 residues in the CDR3. V was pared by 8 bases and J by 4 bases, with 14 bases between. DNA for the CDR3: TGTGCCAGCGGCATTTGGGGCGGAGAGACCCAGTACTTC. Protein sequence: CASGIWGGETQYF.

V usage is TRBV7-6 and J usage is TRBJ2-3, with 13 bases aligning to TRBD2. CDR3 size: 18 residues. The germline CDR1 and CDR2 sequences are SGHVS and FNYEAQ. Unmatched junction bases numbered 9, after V lost 3 bases and J lost 3 bases. This CDR3 is CASSFSPLAGGPTDTQYF. DNA of the CDR3: TGTGCCAGCAGCTTTTCCCCACTAGCGGGAGGGCCGACAGATACGCAGTATTTT.

The chain joins TRBV6-1 to TRBJ2-4, with a tentative D call TRBD1 (5 bases). The V end lost 6 bases, the J end lost 0 bases, and 12 bases lay between the germline ends. The CDR3 has 15 amino acids. Germline loops: CDR1 MNHNS, CDR2 SASEGT. This chain's CDR3 is CASSRVGQAKNIQYF. The CDR3, as DNA: TGTGCCAGCAGCCGTGTGGGGCAAGCCAAAAACATTCAGTACTTC.

This chain connects TRBV5-1 to TRBJ2-5, with TRBD1 matching over 7 bases. Germline V gene lookup returns CDR1 SGHRS and CDR2 YFSETQ. The junction had 9 bases not matched to a gene; V was cut back by 0 bases and J by 7 bases. The CDR3 is 15 residues long. CDR3 residues: CASSLGTGDLATQYF. As DNA, the CDR3 is TGCGCCAGCAGCTTGGGAACAGGGGATCTGGCGACCCAGTACTTC.

This clonotype was recorded a few times. The rearrangement joins TRBV20-1 to TRBJ1-3, with D possibly TRBD1 on 5 matching bases. V lost 6 bases, J lost 2 bases, and 14 bases lay in between. There are 14 residues in the CDR3. Germline values: CDR1 DFQATT, CDR2 SNEGSKA (reference sequence). The CDR3 DNA is TGCAGTGCGAGGGGCAGGCCGGCTGGAAACACCATATATTTT. Translating gives CSARGRPAGNTIYF.

V gene TRBV12-3 or TRBV12-4 combines with J gene TRBJ2-2; D uncertain. The CDR3 contains 13 residues. Trimming pared 2 bases from V and 6 bases from J, leaving 7 bases between. In DNA, the CDR3 is TGTGCCAGCAGTTTACTCTCCTCCGGGGAGCTGTTTTTT. It is translated as CASSLLSSGELFF.

In its sample, this clonotype was seen many times. The V and J genes are TRBV2 and TRBJ1-5; D unclear. CDR3 length: 14 residues. Deletions cut 5 bases from V and 1 base from J, with 9 bases between. The germline V gene has CDR1 SNHLY and CDR2 FYNNEI. The CDR3 DNA follows: TGTGCCAGCAGTCAAGAATTGAGCAATCAGCCCCAGCATTTT. This translates into CASSQELSNQPQHF.

V is TRBV30 and J is TRBJ2-1; 11 bases are a match to TRBD2. The CDR3 has 14 amino acids. Germline V gene sequence: CDR1 GTSNPN, CDR2 SVGIG (reference sequence). The CDR3 sequence: CSSKGLAVGDEQFF. For the CDR3, the DNA is TGTTCCTCGAAGGGACTAGCGGTCGGTGATGAGCAGTTCTTC.

This sequence joins TRBV5-1 and TRBJ2-7; no firm D call. Germline CDR1 and CDR2: SGHRS and YFSETQ. Trimming took off 0 bases at V and 1 base at J, with 11 bases between the two ends. The CDR3 has 15 amino acids. The CDR3 region is CASSLEGPPSYEQYF. CDR3 bases: TGCGCCAGCAGCTTGGAGGGCCCTCCATCCTACGAGCAGTACTTC.

The chain employs TRBV20-1 and TRBJ1-5, with D perhaps matching TRBD1 (5 bases). CDR3 length: 14 residues. CDR1 and CDR2 from the germline V gene are DFQATT and SNEGSKA (reference sequence). Trimming removed 0 bases at V and 5 bases at J, with 11 bases between. CDR3 region: CSARDIRVDQPQHF. DNA of the CDR3: TGCAGTGCTAGAGATATCAGGGTGGATCAGCCCCAGCATTTT.

The rearrangement links TRBV12-3 or TRBV12-4 to TRBJ2-3, with TRBD2 identical over 11 bases. The CDR3 is 16 residues long. The V gene end was trimmed by 5 bases and the J gene end by 6 bases; junction bases not matched to a gene: 10. CDR3 in amino acids: CASSPAASGGPDTQYF. As DNA, the CDR3 is TGTGCCAGCAGTCCCGCGGCTAGCGGGGGGCCGGATACGCAGTATTTT.

This clonotype was picked up a small number of times. The chain couples TRBV29-1 to TRBJ2-5, with D uncertain. The V end was cut by 2 bases, the J end by 7 bases, with 14 bases between. Germline V lookup: CDR1 SQVTM, CDR2 ANQGSEA. The CDR3 is 13 residues long. The CDR3 protein is CSVEMGPGGTQYF. CDR3 DNA sequence: TGCAGCGTTGAAATGGGCCCTGGCGGGACCCAGTACTTC. Full variable domain (missing parts from reference TRBV29-1 and TRBJ2-5): SAVISQKPSRDICQRGTSLTIQCQVDSQVTMMFWYRQQPGQSLTLIATANQGSEATYESGFVIDKFPISRPNLTFSTLTVSNMSPEDSSIYLCSVEMGPGGTQYFGPGTRLLVL.

This clonotype appeared many times. V usage is TRBV24-1 and J usage is TRBJ2-2; 12 bases match TRBD2. V shed 3 bases, J shed 6 bases, and the junction held 4 bases outside the gene matches. CDR3 length: 16 amino acids. Germline-derived CDR1 and CDR2 are KGHDR and SFDVKD. CDR3 in DNA: TGTGCCACCAGTGATCGACTAGCGGGAGACCCCGGGGAGCTGTTTTTT. This translates into CATSDRLAGDPGELFF.

This chain uses TRBV19 with TRBJ2-3; 11 bases are a match to TRBD1. CDR1 and CDR2 (germline): LNHDA, SQIVND (reference sequence). The CDR3 is made up of 16 amino acids. V dropped 4 bases and J dropped 2; count of bases not matched to a gene: 5. In DNA, the CDR3 is TGTGCCAGTAGTAGACGGACAGGGGGCATCACAGATACGCAGTATTTT. The encoded protein is CASSRRTGGITDTQYF.

This clonotype was counted at least ten times. The chain joins TRBV4-3 to TRBJ2-2; D ambiguous. The CDR3 totals 13 residues. With 3 bases removed from V and 4 bases from J, the gap between germline ends came to 6 bases. Germline assignment: CDR1 LGHNA and CDR2 YSLEER. The CDR3 DNA is TGCGCCAGCAGCCACAAGAGCACCGGGGAGCTGTTTTTT. Translated, it gives CASSHKSTGELFF.

This clonotype occurred a few times. The chain recombines TRBV6-9 with TRBJ2-7; 10 bases agree with TRBD1. Germline CDR1 reads MNHGY; CDR2 reads SVAAGI. V shed 11 bases and J 2 bases; nucleotides not matched to a gene: 18. This CDR3 region has 17 residues. The CDR3 spells CAGPRFHWTGGTYEQYF. For the CDR3, the DNA is TGTGCCGGTCCTAGATTCCATTGGACAGGGGGAACCTACGAGCAGTACTTC.

The table lists this clonotype with many counts. The V and J genes are TRBV19 and TRBJ2-1; 9 bases match TRBD2. V lost 6 bases to trimming and J lost 2 bases; unmatched junction nucleotides: 8. This CDR3 is built from 16 residues. Germline-derived CDR1 and CDR2 are LNHDA and SQIVND (reference sequence). CDR3 in amino acids: CASSLSGGYPYNEQFF. The CDR3 coding sequence is TGTGCCAGTAGCCTTAGCGGGGGTTATCCCTACAATGAGCAGTTCTTC.